This paragraph covers one T cell receptor (beta chain) sequence. The record originates from a study of T-cell memory formation after mild COVID-19. TCRdb analysed the 5' RACE reads with MiXCR anew, one entry per CDR3 protein. The top ten hold approximately 25% of the sample, which has under 350,000 distinct CDR3 sequences, roughly 17% seen once. V lost 8 bases and J 9 bases, leaving 25 bases between the germline ends. The CDR3 covers 15 residues. Germline-derived CDR1 and CDR2 are ENHRY and SYGVKD. The V call is TRBV10-3, the J call TRBJ2-5; D could derive from TRBD1 or TRBD2 (7 bases each). This sequence originates from a man aged 18-30 years who had mild COVID-19 (a few samples of this study predate the infection). Cell type and time point are not known. Source material: PBMCs or a T cell subset sorted from them (not recorded which). CDR3 bases: TGTGCCATCTCCCAGGGGGGGACGAAATTTCTGGCCCAGTACTTC. This encodes CAISQGGTKFLAQYF.